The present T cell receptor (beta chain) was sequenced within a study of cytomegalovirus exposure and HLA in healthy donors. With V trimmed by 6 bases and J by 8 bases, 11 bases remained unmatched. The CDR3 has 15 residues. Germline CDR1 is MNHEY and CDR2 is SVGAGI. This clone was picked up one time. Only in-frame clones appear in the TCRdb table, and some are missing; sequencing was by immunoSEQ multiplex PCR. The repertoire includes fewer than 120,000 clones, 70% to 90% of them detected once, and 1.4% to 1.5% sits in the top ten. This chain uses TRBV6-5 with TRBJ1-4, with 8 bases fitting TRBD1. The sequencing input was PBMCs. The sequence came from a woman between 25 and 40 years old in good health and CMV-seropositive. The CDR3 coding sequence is TGTGCCAGCAGATTCTCAGGGGGCGCGGAGGAAAAACTGTTTTTT. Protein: CASRFSGGAEEKLFF.